One and the same sample provided the 7 T cell receptor beta chains below, sequenced in a study of memory CD4+ T cells and cytomegalovirus serostatus. Single viable CD3+CD4+CD8-CD45RO+ cells were sorted as the memory CD4+ T cells. Repertoires were generated with immunoSEQ multiplex PCR, while TCRdb's copy carries only in-frame clones and drops some. Of about 64,000 clones listed, approximately 80% are singletons. The specimen sequenced was memory CD4+ T cells from blood. These receptors all stem from an adult in good health and CMV-seronegative.

By proportion, this clone is medium-sized. The J gene is TRBJ2-7, the V gene TRBV5-1; D unresolved. V lost 1 base and J lost 0, with 8 bases in between. Germline CDR1 and CDR2: SGHRS and YFSETQ. CDR3 size: 14 residues. The CDR3 DNA reads TGCGCCAGCAGCTTGCAGGAAAGCTCCTACGAGCAGTACTTC. Translated, it gives CASSLQESSYEQYF.

V usage is TRBV4-1 and J usage is TRBJ2-1, with 11 bases aligning to TRBD2. Germline CDR1 MGHRA, CDR2 YSYEKL. V dropped 5 bases and J dropped 4; count of bases not matched to a gene: 7. The CDR3 is made up of 16 amino acids. The CDR3 DNA reads as TGCGCCAGCAGCAAAACGACTAGCGGGATATACAATGAGCAGTTCTTC. Its protein is CASSKTTSGIYNEQFF.

This clone was observed a handful of times. The chain uses TRBV27 and TRBJ1-6; D remains unclear. Germline V lookup: CDR1 MNHEY, CDR2 SMNVEV (reference sequence). The CDR3 is 12 residues long. The V end lost 2 bases, the J end lost 7 bases, and 3 bases lay between the germline ends. The CDR3 loop is CASSLGNSPLHF. The CDR3 coding sequence is TGTGCCAGCAGTTTAGGGAATTCACCCCTCCACTTT.

This clone was detected only a few times. The chain couples TRBV10-1 to TRBJ1-1, with D maybe TRBD1 (6 bases). V dropped 8 bases and J dropped 6 bases, with 16 bases sitting between them. CDR1 is WNHNN, CDR2 SYGVQD, per germline (reference sequence). This CDR3 is 13 amino acids long. The CDR3, as DNA: TGCGCCAGCTCCGGACAGCCTAACGCTGAAGCTTTCTTT. It translates to CASSGQPNAEAFF.

This chain uses TRBV9 with TRBJ2-3; D unresolved. V shed 0 bases and J shed 2 bases, with 1 base lying between them. The V gene's germline CDR1 is SGDLS and CDR2 YYNGEE. The CDR3 runs 12 residues. The CDR3 DNA follows: TGTGCCAGCAGCGTAGTCACAGATACGCAGTATTTT. As protein: CASSVVTDTQYF.

V usage is TRBV28 and J usage is TRBJ1-1, with 7 bases matching TRBD1. V gave up 8 bases and J gave up 6 bases; unmatched junction bases: 12. The CDR3 length is 14 residues. CDR1 is MDHEN, CDR2 SYDVKM, per germline. The CDR3 DNA follows: TGTGCCAGCTTGGTAGGGGGCGAATTCTCTGAAGCTTTCTTT. Protein: CASLVGGEFSEAFF.

The chain carries TRBV5-1 and TRBJ1-4; D remains ambiguous. The V gene's germline CDR1 is SGHRS and CDR2 YFSETQ. V lost 2 bases and J 7 bases, leaving 15 bases between the germline ends. CDR3 size: 15 residues. The CDR3 protein is CASSFLGQQPEKLFF. The CDR3 DNA follows: TGCGCCAGCAGCTTCTTAGGCCAGCAGCCTGAAAAACTGTTTTTT.